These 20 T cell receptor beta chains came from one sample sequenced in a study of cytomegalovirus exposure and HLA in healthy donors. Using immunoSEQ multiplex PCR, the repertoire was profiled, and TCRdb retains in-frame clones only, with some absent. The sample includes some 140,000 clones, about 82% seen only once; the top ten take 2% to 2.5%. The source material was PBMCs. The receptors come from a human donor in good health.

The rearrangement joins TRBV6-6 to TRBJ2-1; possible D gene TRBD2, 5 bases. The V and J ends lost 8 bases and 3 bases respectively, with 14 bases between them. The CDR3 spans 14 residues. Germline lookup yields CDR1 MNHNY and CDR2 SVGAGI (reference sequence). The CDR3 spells CASGETRNYNEQFF. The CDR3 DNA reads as TGTGCCAGCGGGGAGACCAGGAACTACAATGAGCAGTTCTTC.

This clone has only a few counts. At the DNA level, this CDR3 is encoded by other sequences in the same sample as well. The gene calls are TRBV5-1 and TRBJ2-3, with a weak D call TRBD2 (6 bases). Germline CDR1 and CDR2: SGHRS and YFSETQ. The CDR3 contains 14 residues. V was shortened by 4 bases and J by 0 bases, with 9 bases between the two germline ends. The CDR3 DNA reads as TGCGCCAGCAGCCCTGGGACTAGCACAGATACGCAGTATTTT. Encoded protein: CASSPGTSTDTQYF.

CDR3 sequence reads: CASSLAGSYEQYF. The CDR3 DNA reads TGTGCCAGCAGCTTGGCAGGGTCCTACGAGCAGTACTTC. The rearrangement links TRBV11-3 to TRBJ2-7; TRBD1 might be the D (5 bases). The CDR3 totals 13 residues. V gave up 3 bases and J gave up 1 base, with 7 bases separating them. Germline V gene data show CDR1 as SGHNT and CDR2 as YENEEA.

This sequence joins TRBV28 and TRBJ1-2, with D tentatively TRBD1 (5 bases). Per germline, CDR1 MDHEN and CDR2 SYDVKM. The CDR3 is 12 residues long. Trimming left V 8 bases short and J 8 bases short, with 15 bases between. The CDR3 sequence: CASGTGFEGYTF. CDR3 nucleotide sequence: TGTGCCAGCGGTACAGGATTCGAAGGCTACACCTTC.

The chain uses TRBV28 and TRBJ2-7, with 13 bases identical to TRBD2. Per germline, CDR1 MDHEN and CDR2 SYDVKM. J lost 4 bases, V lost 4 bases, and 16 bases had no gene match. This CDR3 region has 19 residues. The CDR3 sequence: CASSSLLLGTSGEYYEQYF. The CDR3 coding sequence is TGTGCCAGCAGTTCCCTCCTACTTGGGACTAGCGGGGAATATTACGAGCAGTACTTC.

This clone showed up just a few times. For the CDR3, the DNA is TGTGCCAGCAGCTTAGACGGGACACAAAATCAGCCCCAGCATTTT. Encoded protein: CASSLDGTQNQPQHF. The rearrangement uses TRBV7-9 and TRBJ1-5; TRBD1 is a possible D gene (6 bases). The V and J ends lost 1 base and 4 bases respectively, with 11 bases between them. The CDR3 spans 15 residues. Per germline, CDR1 SEHNR and CDR2 FQNEAQ (reference sequence).

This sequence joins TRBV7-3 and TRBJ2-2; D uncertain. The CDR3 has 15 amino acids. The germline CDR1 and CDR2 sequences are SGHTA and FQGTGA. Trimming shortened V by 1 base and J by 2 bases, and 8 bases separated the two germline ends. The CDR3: CASSLNRHNTGELFF. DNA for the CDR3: TGTGCCAGCAGCTTAAACCGACACAACACCGGGGAGCTGTTTTTT.

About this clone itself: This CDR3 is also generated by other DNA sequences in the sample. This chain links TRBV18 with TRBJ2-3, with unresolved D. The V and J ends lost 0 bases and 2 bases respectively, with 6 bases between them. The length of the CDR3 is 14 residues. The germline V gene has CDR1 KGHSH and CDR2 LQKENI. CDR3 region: CASSPPRPTDTQYF. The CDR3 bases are TGTGCCAGCTCACCACCCAGGCCCACAGATACGCAGTATTTT.

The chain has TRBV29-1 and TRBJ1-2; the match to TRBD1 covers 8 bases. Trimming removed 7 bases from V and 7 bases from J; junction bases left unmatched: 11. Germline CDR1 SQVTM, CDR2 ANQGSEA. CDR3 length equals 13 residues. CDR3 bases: TGCAGCGATGGGGCCACAGGGGGGGGTGGCTACACCTTC. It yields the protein CSDGATGGGGYTF.

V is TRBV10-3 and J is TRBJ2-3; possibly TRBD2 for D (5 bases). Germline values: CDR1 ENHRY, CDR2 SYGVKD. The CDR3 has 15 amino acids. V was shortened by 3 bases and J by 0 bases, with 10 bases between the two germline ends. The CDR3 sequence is CAISETSPSTDTQYF. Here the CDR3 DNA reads TGTGCCATCAGTGAAACTAGTCCCAGCACAGATACGCAGTATTTT.

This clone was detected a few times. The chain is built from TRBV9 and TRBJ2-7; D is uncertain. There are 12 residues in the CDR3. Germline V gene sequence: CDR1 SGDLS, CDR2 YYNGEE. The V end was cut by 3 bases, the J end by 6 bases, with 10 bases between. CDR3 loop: CASSAGPSEQYF. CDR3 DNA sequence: TGTGCCAGCAGCGCTGGGCCATCCGAGCAGTACTTC. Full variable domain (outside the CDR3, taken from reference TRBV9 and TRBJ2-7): DSGVTQTPKHLITATGQRVTLRCSPRSGDLSVYWYQQSLDQGLQFLIQYYNGEERAKGNILERFSAQQFPDLHSELNLSSLELGDSALYFCASSAGPSEQYFGPGTRLTVT.

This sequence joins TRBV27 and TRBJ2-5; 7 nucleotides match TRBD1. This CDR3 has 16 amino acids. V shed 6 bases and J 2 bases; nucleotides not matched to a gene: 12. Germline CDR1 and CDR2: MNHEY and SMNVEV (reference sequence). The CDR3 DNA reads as TGTGCCAGCAGCCCCTCGGTCCGGGACAGACAAGAGACCCAGTACTTC. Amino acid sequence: CASSPSVRDRQETQYF.

Written as DNA, the CDR3 is TGTGCCAGCAGTTCCCTTGGACAGGGAAGCAATCAGCCCCAGCATTTT. Amino acids: CASSSLGQGSNQPQHF. The chain recombines TRBV11-2 with TRBJ1-5; 8 bases map to TRBD1. J gave up 1 base and V 6 bases, and 8 bases lay outside the gene matches. The germline V gene has CDR1 SGHAT and CDR2 FQNNGV. The CDR3 is 16 residues long.

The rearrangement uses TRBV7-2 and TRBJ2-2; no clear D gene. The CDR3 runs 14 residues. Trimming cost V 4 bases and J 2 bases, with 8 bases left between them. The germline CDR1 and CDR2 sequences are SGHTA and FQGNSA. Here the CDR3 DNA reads TGTGCCAGCAGCTCGTCCTTTAACACCGGGGAGCTGTTTTTT. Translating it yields CASSSSFNTGELFF.

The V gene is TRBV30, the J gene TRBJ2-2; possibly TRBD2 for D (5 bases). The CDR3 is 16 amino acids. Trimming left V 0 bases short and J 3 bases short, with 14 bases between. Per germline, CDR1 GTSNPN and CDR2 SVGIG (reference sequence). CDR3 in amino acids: CAWSVRGASHTGELFF. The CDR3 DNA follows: TGTGCCTGGAGTGTACGGGGAGCGTCACACACCGGGGAGCTGTTTTTT.

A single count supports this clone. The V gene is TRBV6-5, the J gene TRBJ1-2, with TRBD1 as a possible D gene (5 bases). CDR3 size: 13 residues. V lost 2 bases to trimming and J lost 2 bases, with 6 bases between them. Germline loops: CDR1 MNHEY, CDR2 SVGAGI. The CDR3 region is CASSYDRNYGYTF. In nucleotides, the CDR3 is TGTGCCAGCAGTTACGACAGAAACTATGGCTACACCTTC.

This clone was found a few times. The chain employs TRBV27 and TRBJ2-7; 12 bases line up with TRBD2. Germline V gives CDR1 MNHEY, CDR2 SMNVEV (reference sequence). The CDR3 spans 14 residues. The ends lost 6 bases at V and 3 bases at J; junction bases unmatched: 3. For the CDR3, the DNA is TGTGCCAGCAGGGGACTAGCGGGCCACTACGAGCAGTACTTC. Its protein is CASRGLAGHYEQYF.

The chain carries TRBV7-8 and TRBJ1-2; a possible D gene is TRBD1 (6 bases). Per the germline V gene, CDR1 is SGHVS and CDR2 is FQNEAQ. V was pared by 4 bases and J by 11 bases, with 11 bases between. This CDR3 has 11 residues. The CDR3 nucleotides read TGTGCCAGCAGCTCGGACAGTAGTTACACCTTC. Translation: CASSSDSSYTF.

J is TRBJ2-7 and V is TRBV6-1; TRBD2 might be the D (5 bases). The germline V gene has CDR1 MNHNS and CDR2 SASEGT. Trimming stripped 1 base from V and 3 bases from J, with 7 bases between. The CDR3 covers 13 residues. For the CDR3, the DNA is TGTGCCAGCAGTGAAGACGGGAACTACGAGCAGTACTTC. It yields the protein CASSEDGNYEQYF.

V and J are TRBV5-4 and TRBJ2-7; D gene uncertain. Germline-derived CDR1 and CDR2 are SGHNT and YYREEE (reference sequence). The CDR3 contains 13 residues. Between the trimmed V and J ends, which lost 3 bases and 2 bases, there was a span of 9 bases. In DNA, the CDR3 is TGTGCCAGCAGCTCTGTCGGTACCTACGAGCAGTACTTC. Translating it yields CASSSVGTYEQYF.